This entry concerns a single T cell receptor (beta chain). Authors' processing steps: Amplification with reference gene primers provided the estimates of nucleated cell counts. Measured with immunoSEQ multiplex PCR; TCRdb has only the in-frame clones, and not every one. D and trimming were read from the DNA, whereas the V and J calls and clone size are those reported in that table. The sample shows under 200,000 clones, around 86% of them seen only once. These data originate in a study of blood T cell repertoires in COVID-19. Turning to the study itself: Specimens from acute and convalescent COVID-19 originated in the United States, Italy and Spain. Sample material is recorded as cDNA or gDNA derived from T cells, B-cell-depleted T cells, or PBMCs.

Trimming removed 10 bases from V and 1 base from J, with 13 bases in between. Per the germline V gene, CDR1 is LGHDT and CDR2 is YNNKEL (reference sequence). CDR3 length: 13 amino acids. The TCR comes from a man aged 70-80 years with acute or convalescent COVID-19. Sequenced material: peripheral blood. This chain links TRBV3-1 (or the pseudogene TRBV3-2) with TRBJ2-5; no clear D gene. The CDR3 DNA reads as TGTGCCACCTATGGCGGTATCCAAGAGACCCAGTACTTC. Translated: CATYGGIQETQYF.